This T cell receptor beta chain appears in the sequencing data of a study of blood T cell repertoires in COVID-19. Study details: Material from acute and convalescent COVID-19 was sourced from the United States, Italy and Spain. PBMCs, B-cell-depleted T cells, or T cells provided the cDNA or gDNA that made up the material.

Original processing methods: Estimated nucleated cell counts came from reference gene primer amplification. Profiling relied on immunoSEQ multiplex PCR, and the TCRdb table lists in-frame clones only, not all of them. V and J calls plus clone size are reproduced from that table; the DNA served to infer D and trimming. The repertoire holds around 140,000 clones, around 81% seen once, with more than 8% in the top ten. The CDR3 length is 13 residues. V was clipped by 6 bases and J by 4 bases; unmatched bases: 6. The germline gives CDR1 KGHSH, CDR2 LQKENI. The receptor was isolated from a human donor in a cohort sampled during active COVID-19. The sequenced sample consisted of peripheral blood. The J gene is TRBJ2-7, the V gene TRBV18, with 7 bases that match TRBD1. This chain's CDR3 is CASSRGQNYEQYF. CDR3 in DNA: TGTGCCAGCTCCCGGGGACAGAATTACGAGCAGTACTTC.